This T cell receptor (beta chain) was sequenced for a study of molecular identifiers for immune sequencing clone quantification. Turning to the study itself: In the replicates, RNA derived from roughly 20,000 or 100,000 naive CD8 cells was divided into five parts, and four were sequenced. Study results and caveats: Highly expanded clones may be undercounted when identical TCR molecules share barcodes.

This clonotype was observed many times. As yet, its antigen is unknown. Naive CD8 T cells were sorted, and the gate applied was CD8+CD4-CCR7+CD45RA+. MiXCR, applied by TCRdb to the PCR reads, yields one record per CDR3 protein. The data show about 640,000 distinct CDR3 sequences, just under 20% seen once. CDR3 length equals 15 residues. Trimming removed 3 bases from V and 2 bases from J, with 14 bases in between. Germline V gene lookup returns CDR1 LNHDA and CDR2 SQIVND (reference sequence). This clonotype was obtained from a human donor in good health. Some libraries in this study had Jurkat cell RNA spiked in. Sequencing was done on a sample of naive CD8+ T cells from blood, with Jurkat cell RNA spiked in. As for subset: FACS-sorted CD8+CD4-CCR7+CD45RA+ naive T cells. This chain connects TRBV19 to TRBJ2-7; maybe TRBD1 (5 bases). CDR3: CASSMGRGSAYEQYF. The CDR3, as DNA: TGTGCCAGTAGTATGGGAAGGGGAAGCGCCTACGAGCAGTACTTC.